These 6 T cell receptor beta chains came from one sample sequenced in a study of T cell responses to AZD1222 COVID-19 vaccine. Using immunoSEQ multiplex PCR, the repertoire was profiled, and TCRdb retains in-frame clones only, with some absent. The table shows some 81,000 clones, with roughly 86% occurring only once. Sequencing used peripheral blood, obtained 28 days after the second AZD1222 dose. The receptors were sampled from an adult who received the AZD1222 COVID-19 vaccine.

The J gene is TRBJ2-7, the V gene TRBV19; 10 bases fit TRBD2. The V gene's germline CDR1 is LNHDA and CDR2 SQIVND (reference sequence). The V gene end was trimmed by 0 bases and the J gene end by 7 bases; junction bases not matched to a gene: 6. CDR3 length: 15 amino acids. The CDR3 is CASSIEAGGPREQYF. The CDR3 region has the DNA TGTGCCAGTAGTATAGAAGCGGGAGGGCCGAGGGAGCAGTACTTC.

V usage is TRBV6-5 and J usage is TRBJ1-5; D not resolved. The CDR3 length is 15 residues. V lost 0 bases and J lost 0, with 6 bases in between. Germline CDR1 reads MNHEY; CDR2 reads SVGAGI. The CDR3 loop reads CASSYSVPSNQPQHF. The CDR3 DNA reads as TGTGCCAGCAGTTACTCCGTACCTAGCAATCAGCCCCAGCATTTT.

The chain recombines TRBV15 with TRBJ2-7, with TRBD2 matching 9 bases. This CDR3 has 16 amino acids. CDR1 is LNHNV and CDR2 is YYDKDF in the germline V gene (reference sequence). V was pared by 0 bases and J by 0 bases, with 3 bases of the junction left unmatched. This CDR3 reads CATSRERGRDSYEQYF. The CDR3 region has the DNA TGTGCCACCAGCAGAGAGCGCGGGAGGGACTCCTACGAGCAGTACTTC.

The chain employs TRBV5-1 and TRBJ2-7, with 8 bases fitting TRBD1. V lost 2 bases and J lost 5; bases outside the gene matches: 9. Germline assignment: CDR1 SGHRS and CDR2 YFSETQ. The CDR3 is 15 amino acids. The CDR3 here is CASSFQGAAIDEQYF. The DNA of the CDR3 is TGCGCCAGCAGCTTCCAGGGGGCCGCGATCGACGAGCAGTACTTC.

V usage is TRBV14 and J usage is TRBJ1-2, with 8 bases identical to TRBD1. The germline CDR1 and CDR2 sequences are SGHDN and FVKESK. J gave up 2 bases and V 4 bases, and 0 bases lay outside the gene matches. This CDR3 spans 13 amino acids. CDR3 coding DNA: TGTGCCAGCAGCCGGGACAGGAACTATGGCTACACCTTC. Its protein is CASSRDRNYGYTF. Full variable domain (rest looked up from reference TRBV14 and TRBJ1-2): EAGVTQFPSHSVIEKGQTVTLRCDPISGHDNLYWYRRVMGKEIKFLLHFVKESKQDESGMPNNRFLAERTGGTYSTLKVQPAELEDSGVYFCASSRDRNYGYTFGSGTRLTVV.

The rearrangement links TRBV30 to TRBJ2-7, with D possibly TRBD1 on 6 matching bases. The CDR3 runs 13 residues. Germline V gene lookup returns CDR1 GTSNPN and CDR2 SVGIG (reference sequence). Deletions cut 2 bases from V and 3 bases from J, with 11 bases between. CDR3 protein: CAWSTGTFYEQYF. The CDR3 region has the DNA TGTGCCTGGAGTACCGGGACATTCTACGAGCAGTACTTC.